Listed below are T cell receptor beta chains from one sample, sequenced in a study of molecular identifiers for immune sequencing clone quantification. TCRdb independently ran MiXCR on the PCR reads; one entry per CDR3 protein. The sample shows nearly 55,000 distinct CDR3 sequences, approximately 34% of them seen only once. The sample was naive CD8+ T cells from blood, with Jurkat cell RNA spiked in. Receptor source: a human donor in good health. Some libraries in this study had Jurkat cell RNA spiked in. Both conserved end residues are part of each CDR3. A D gene is named only where the DNA matches it firmly. Not all rows give a size; the values are once, few, many and, for expanded clones, a class.

D: NA
size: few
V: TRBV27
J: TRBJ2-3
CDR3: CASSLTDTSTDTQYF
DNA: TGTGCCAGCAGTCTCACAGATACTAGCACAGATACGCAGTATTTT

D: NA
size: NA
V: TRBV5-3
J: TRBJ1-4
CDR3: CASSKGDQSNEKLFF
DNA: TGTGCCAGCAGCAAAGGAGATCAGAGCAATGAAAAACTGTTTTTT

D: NA
size: NA
V: TRBV29-1
J: TRBJ2-5
CDR3: CSVPVLAQGEPLYF
DNA: TGCAGCGTCCCCGTGCTAGCTCAAGGGGAGCCCCTGTACTTC

D: NA
size: NA
V: TRBV27
J: TRBJ2-7
CDR3: CASSFGAGYEQYF
DNA: TGTGCCAGCAGTTTCGGGGCGGGCTACGAGCAGTACTTC

D: NA
size: NA
V: TRBV12-3/TRBV12-4
J: TRBJ2-2
CDR3: CASSPDGSIGELVF
DNA: TGTGCCAGCAGTCCAGACGGTTCAATTGGGGAGCTGGTTTTT

D: NA
size: NA
V: TRBV9
J: TRBJ1-1
CDR3: CASSVGFQTAMNTEAFF
DNA: TGTGCCAGCAGCGTAGGCTTCCAGACAGCCATGAACACTGAAGCTTTCTTT

D: NA
size: few
V: TRBV19
J: TRBJ1-1
CDR3: CASSIVRRGRGTEAFF
DNA: TGTGCCAGTAGTATAGTAAGGAGGGGGAGAGGCACTGAAGCTTTCTTT

D: TRBD2
size: few
V: TRBV4-3
J: TRBJ2-2
CDR3: CASSQDWETSGTNTGELFF
DNA: TGCGCCAGCAGCCAAGATTGGGAGACTAGCGGTACGAACACCGGGGAGCTGTTTTTT

D: NA
size: few
V: TRBV6-5
J: TRBJ1-3
CDR3: CASSYFEAGNTIYF
DNA: TGTGCCAGCAGTTACTTCGAGGCGGGAAACACCATATATTTT

D: NA
size: many
V: TRBV5-6
J: TRBJ2-5
CDR3: CASSFFAGLQETQYF
DNA: TGTGCCAGCAGCTTTTTCGCGGGCCTTCAAGAGACCCAGTACTTC

D: NA
size: NA
V: TRBV7-9
J: TRBJ1-2
CDR3: CASSLGDWKIHGYTF
DNA: TGTGCCAGCAGCTTAGGGGACTGGAAGATTCATGGCTACACCTTC

D: TRBD1
size: NA
V: TRBV28
J: TRBJ2-7
CDR3: CASSFLPRQGSGEQYF
DNA: TGTGCCAGCAGTTTCCTTCCCCGACAGGGGTCGGGGGAGCAGTACTTC

D: TRBD1
size: NA
V: TRBV5-3
J: TRBJ1-1
CDR3: CASGLRTGGRTEAFF
DNA: TGTGCCAGCGGCTTGCGTACAGGGGGCAGGACTGAAGCTTTCTTT

D: NA
size: many
V: TRBV12-3/TRBV12-4
J: TRBJ1-4
CDR3: CASSFLGATNEKLFF
DNA: TGTGCCAGCAGTTTTCTCGGGGCAACTAATGAAAAACTGTTTTTT

D: NA
size: NA
V: TRBV9
J: TRBJ2-5
CDR3: CASSVGAVQETQYF
DNA: TGTGCCAGCAGCGTAGGGGCCGTCCAAGAGACCCAGTACTTC

D: TRBD2
size: NA
V: TRBV6-2/TRBV6-3
J: TRBJ2-3
CDR3: CASSSSGVTDTQYF
DNA: TGTGCCAGCAGCTCCAGCGGGGTCACAGATACGCAGTATTTT

D: NA
size: medium-sized
V: TRBV7-8
J: TRBJ2-7
CDR3: CASSPDRSYEQYF
DNA: TGTGCCAGCAGCCCTGACAGGTCCTACGAGCAGTACTTC

D: NA
size: few
V: TRBV20-1
J: TRBJ1-6
CDR3: CSARDLGGALNSPLHF
DNA: TGCAGCGCTAGAGATCTGGGGGGCGCGTTGAATTCACCCCTCCACTTT

D: NA
size: NA
V: TRBV3-1
J: TRBJ2-7
CDR3: CASSQGGGGLEQYF
DNA: TGTGCCAGCAGCCAAGGGGGCGGAGGGCTCGAGCAGTACTTC

D: TRBD1
size: NA
V: TRBV12-3/TRBV12-4
J: TRBJ2-5
CDR3: CASSWTGGGETQYF
DNA: TGTGCCAGCAGCTGGACAGGGGGCGGTGAGACCCAGTACTTC

D: NA
size: many
V: TRBV9
J: TRBJ2-3
CDR3: CASSVDVASTDTQYF
DNA: TGTGCCAGCAGCGTAGATGTTGCTAGCACAGATACGCAGTATTTT

D: TRBD1
size: NA
V: TRBV27
J: TRBJ2-7
CDR3: CASSPLPGQGPGYEQYF
DNA: TGTGCCAGCAGTCCCCTCCCTGGACAGGGGCCGGGCTACGAGCAGTACTTC

D: TRBD2
size: many
V: TRBV6-5
J: TRBJ2-2
CDR3: CASSGTGELFF
DNA: TGTGCCAGTAGCGGGACCGGGGAGCTGTTTTTT

D: NA
size: NA
V: TRBV7-9
J: TRBJ2-7
CDR3: CASAIFTGPAYEQYF
DNA: TGTGCCAGCGCAATCTTCACCGGGCCAGCCTACGAGCAGTACTTC

D: TRBD2
size: once
V: TRBV19
J: TRBJ2-3
CDR3: CASSTRLAGRQGDTQYF
DNA: TGTGCCAGTAGTACCAGACTAGCGGGTCGTCAGGGAGATACGCAGTATTTT

D: NA
size: many
V: TRBV7-9
J: TRBJ2-7
CDR3: CASSLGPFEQYF
DNA: TGTGCCAGCAGCTTAGGCCCGTTCGAGCAGTACTTC

D: TRBD1
size: NA
V: TRBV5-4
J: TRBJ1-1
CDR3: CASSSSTGGWNTEAFF
DNA: TGTGCCAGCAGCTCCTCTACAGGGGGCTGGAACACTGAAGCTTTCTTT

D: NA
size: NA
V: TRBV6-2/TRBV6-3
J: TRBJ1-2
CDR3: CASTDRPYGYTF
DNA: TGTGCCAGCACCGACAGGCCCTATGGCTACACCTTC

D: NA
size: NA
V: TRBV29-1
J: TRBJ2-1
CDR3: CGAWIGRDKFF
DNA: TGCGGCGCTTGGATTGGGCGGGATAAGTTCTTC

D: NA
size: many
V: TRBV11-2
J: TRBJ1-1
CDR3: CASSPQGTEAFF
DNA: TGTGCCAGCAGCCCGCAGGGAACTGAAGCTTTCTTT

D: NA
size: NA
V: TRBV5-4
J: TRBJ2-1
CDR3: CASSREGALQFF
DNA: TGTGCCAGCAGCAGGGAAGGTGCTCTTCAGTTCTTC

D: NA
size: few
V: TRBV20-1
J: TRBJ2-7
CDR3: CSASIARVTYEQYF
DNA: TGCAGTGCTAGTATCGCTCGGGTTACCTACGAGCAGTACTTC

D: NA
size: NA
V: TRBV20-1
J: TRBJ2-6
CDR3: CSAQQSSGANVPTF
DNA: TGCAGTGCTCAACAGAGCTCTGGGGCCAACGTCCCGACTTTC

D: NA
size: NA
V: TRBV20-1
J: TRBJ1-2
CDR3: CSASLLTNYGYTF
DNA: TGCAGTGCTAGCTTACTAACTAACTATGGCTACACCTTC

D: NA
size: many
V: TRBV4-1
J: TRBJ2-7
CDR3: CASSQAQSAPYEQYF
DNA: TGCGCCAGCAGCCAAGCCCAGTCAGCGCCCTACGAGCAGTACTTC

D: NA
size: many
V: TRBV29-1
J: TRBJ2-2
CDR3: CSILDINTGELFF
DNA: TGCAGCATACTGGACATTAACACCGGGGAGCTGTTTTTT

D: NA
size: few
V: TRBV11-2
J: TRBJ1-2
CDR3: CASSPEWTAGNYGYTF
DNA: TGTGCCAGCAGCCCGGAATGGACAGCGGGGAACTATGGCTACACCTTC

D: NA
size: NA
V: TRBV27
J: TRBJ2-7
CDR3: CASSLGPGYEQYF
DNA: TGTGCCAGCAGTTTGGGGCCGGGGTACGAGCAGTACTTC

D: NA
size: NA
V: TRBV5-8
J: TRBJ2-5
CDR3: CASSFIGSPGETQYF
DNA: TGTGCCAGCAGCTTTATTGGCAGCCCGGGAGAGACCCAGTACTTC

D: NA
size: NA
V: TRBV2
J: TRBJ1-5
CDR3: CACRLGNFNQPQHF
DNA: TGTGCCTGCAGGTTAGGCAATTTCAATCAGCCCCAGCATTTT

D: NA
size: medium-sized
V: TRBV7-2
J: TRBJ2-7
CDR3: CASSLYADEQYF
DNA: TGTGCCAGCAGCTTATACGCTGACGAGCAGTACTTC

D: TRBD2
size: NA
V: TRBV27
J: TRBJ2-3
CDR3: CASYKRGRGPPDTQYF
DNA: TGTGCCAGCTACAAGCGGGGGCGGGGGCCCCCAGATACGCAGTATTTT

D: TRBD1
size: NA
V: TRBV4-2
J: TRBJ2-7
CDR3: CASSQEDRGTYEQYF
DNA: TGTGCCAGCAGCCAAGAGGACAGGGGAACCTACGAGCAGTACTTC

D: NA
size: NA
V: TRBV12-3/TRBV12-4
J: TRBJ1-5
CDR3: CASSSIGADTQHF
DNA: TGTGCCAGCAGTTCTATAGGGGCAGATACGCAGCATTTT

D: NA
size: NA
V: TRBV7-6
J: TRBJ2-7
CDR3: CASSPQGWDEQCF
DNA: TGTGCCAGCAGTCCTCAGGGGTGGGACGAGCAGTGCTTC

D: NA
size: NA
V: TRBV25-1
J: TRBJ2-3
CDR3: CASSEAPDTQYF
DNA: TGTGCCAGCAGTGAAGCTCCAGATACGCAGTATTTT

D: NA
size: few
V: TRBV3-1
J: TRBJ2-7
CDR3: CASSQDPPGGAAYEQYF
DNA: TGTGCCAGCAGCCAAGACCCCCCCGGGGGCGCCGCCTACGAGCAGTACTTC

D: NA
size: many
V: TRBV12-3/TRBV12-4
J: TRBJ2-3
CDR3: CASSVTDTQYF
DNA: TGTGCCAGCAGTGTCACAGATACGCAGTATTTT

D: NA
size: many
V: TRBV27
J: TRBJ1-1
CDR3: CASSRQGSEAFF
DNA: TGTGCCAGCAGTCGGCAGGGGAGCGAAGCTTTCTTT

D: NA
size: many
V: TRBV7-8
J: TRBJ2-5
CDR3: CASSPTGRHNQETQYF
DNA: TGTGCCAGCAGCCCCACCGGCCGACACAACCAAGAGACCCAGTACTTC

D: TRBD1
size: NA
V: TRBV29-1
J: TRBJ2-7
CDR3: CSAVGQGVQYF
DNA: TGCAGCGCCGTGGGACAGGGGGTACAGTACTTC

D: NA
size: NA
V: TRBV3-1
J: TRBJ2-7
CDR3: CASSQRRVLYEQYF
DNA: TGTGCCAGCAGCCAAAGGCGGGTCCTCTACGAGCAGTACTTC